The subject of this entry is one T cell receptor (beta chain). This entry is derived from a study of T cells in Graves' hyperthyroidism and ophthalmopathy. Per the germline V gene, CDR1 is LNHDA and CDR2 is SQIVND (reference sequence). This CDR3 contains 14 residues. V was pared by 3 bases and J by 2 bases, with 11 bases between. Amplification yielded TCR beta CDR3 regions, with RNA transcripts as the source. TCR CDR3 underwent first-round RT-PCR with the HTBI primer set. TCRdb re-derived calls from the multiplex PCR reads in MiXCR, one entry per CDR3 protein. The table has some 180,000 distinct CDR3 sequences, about a sixth seen once.

The rearrangement joins TRBV19 to TRBJ2-7; D is undetermined. Sample: blood. This TCR was sampled from a woman in her forties or fifties with Graves' hyperthyroidism. The CDR3 DNA reads TGTGCCAGTAGTATCGTAGACGCAGCCTACGAGCAGTACTTC. As protein: CASSIVDAAYEQYF.